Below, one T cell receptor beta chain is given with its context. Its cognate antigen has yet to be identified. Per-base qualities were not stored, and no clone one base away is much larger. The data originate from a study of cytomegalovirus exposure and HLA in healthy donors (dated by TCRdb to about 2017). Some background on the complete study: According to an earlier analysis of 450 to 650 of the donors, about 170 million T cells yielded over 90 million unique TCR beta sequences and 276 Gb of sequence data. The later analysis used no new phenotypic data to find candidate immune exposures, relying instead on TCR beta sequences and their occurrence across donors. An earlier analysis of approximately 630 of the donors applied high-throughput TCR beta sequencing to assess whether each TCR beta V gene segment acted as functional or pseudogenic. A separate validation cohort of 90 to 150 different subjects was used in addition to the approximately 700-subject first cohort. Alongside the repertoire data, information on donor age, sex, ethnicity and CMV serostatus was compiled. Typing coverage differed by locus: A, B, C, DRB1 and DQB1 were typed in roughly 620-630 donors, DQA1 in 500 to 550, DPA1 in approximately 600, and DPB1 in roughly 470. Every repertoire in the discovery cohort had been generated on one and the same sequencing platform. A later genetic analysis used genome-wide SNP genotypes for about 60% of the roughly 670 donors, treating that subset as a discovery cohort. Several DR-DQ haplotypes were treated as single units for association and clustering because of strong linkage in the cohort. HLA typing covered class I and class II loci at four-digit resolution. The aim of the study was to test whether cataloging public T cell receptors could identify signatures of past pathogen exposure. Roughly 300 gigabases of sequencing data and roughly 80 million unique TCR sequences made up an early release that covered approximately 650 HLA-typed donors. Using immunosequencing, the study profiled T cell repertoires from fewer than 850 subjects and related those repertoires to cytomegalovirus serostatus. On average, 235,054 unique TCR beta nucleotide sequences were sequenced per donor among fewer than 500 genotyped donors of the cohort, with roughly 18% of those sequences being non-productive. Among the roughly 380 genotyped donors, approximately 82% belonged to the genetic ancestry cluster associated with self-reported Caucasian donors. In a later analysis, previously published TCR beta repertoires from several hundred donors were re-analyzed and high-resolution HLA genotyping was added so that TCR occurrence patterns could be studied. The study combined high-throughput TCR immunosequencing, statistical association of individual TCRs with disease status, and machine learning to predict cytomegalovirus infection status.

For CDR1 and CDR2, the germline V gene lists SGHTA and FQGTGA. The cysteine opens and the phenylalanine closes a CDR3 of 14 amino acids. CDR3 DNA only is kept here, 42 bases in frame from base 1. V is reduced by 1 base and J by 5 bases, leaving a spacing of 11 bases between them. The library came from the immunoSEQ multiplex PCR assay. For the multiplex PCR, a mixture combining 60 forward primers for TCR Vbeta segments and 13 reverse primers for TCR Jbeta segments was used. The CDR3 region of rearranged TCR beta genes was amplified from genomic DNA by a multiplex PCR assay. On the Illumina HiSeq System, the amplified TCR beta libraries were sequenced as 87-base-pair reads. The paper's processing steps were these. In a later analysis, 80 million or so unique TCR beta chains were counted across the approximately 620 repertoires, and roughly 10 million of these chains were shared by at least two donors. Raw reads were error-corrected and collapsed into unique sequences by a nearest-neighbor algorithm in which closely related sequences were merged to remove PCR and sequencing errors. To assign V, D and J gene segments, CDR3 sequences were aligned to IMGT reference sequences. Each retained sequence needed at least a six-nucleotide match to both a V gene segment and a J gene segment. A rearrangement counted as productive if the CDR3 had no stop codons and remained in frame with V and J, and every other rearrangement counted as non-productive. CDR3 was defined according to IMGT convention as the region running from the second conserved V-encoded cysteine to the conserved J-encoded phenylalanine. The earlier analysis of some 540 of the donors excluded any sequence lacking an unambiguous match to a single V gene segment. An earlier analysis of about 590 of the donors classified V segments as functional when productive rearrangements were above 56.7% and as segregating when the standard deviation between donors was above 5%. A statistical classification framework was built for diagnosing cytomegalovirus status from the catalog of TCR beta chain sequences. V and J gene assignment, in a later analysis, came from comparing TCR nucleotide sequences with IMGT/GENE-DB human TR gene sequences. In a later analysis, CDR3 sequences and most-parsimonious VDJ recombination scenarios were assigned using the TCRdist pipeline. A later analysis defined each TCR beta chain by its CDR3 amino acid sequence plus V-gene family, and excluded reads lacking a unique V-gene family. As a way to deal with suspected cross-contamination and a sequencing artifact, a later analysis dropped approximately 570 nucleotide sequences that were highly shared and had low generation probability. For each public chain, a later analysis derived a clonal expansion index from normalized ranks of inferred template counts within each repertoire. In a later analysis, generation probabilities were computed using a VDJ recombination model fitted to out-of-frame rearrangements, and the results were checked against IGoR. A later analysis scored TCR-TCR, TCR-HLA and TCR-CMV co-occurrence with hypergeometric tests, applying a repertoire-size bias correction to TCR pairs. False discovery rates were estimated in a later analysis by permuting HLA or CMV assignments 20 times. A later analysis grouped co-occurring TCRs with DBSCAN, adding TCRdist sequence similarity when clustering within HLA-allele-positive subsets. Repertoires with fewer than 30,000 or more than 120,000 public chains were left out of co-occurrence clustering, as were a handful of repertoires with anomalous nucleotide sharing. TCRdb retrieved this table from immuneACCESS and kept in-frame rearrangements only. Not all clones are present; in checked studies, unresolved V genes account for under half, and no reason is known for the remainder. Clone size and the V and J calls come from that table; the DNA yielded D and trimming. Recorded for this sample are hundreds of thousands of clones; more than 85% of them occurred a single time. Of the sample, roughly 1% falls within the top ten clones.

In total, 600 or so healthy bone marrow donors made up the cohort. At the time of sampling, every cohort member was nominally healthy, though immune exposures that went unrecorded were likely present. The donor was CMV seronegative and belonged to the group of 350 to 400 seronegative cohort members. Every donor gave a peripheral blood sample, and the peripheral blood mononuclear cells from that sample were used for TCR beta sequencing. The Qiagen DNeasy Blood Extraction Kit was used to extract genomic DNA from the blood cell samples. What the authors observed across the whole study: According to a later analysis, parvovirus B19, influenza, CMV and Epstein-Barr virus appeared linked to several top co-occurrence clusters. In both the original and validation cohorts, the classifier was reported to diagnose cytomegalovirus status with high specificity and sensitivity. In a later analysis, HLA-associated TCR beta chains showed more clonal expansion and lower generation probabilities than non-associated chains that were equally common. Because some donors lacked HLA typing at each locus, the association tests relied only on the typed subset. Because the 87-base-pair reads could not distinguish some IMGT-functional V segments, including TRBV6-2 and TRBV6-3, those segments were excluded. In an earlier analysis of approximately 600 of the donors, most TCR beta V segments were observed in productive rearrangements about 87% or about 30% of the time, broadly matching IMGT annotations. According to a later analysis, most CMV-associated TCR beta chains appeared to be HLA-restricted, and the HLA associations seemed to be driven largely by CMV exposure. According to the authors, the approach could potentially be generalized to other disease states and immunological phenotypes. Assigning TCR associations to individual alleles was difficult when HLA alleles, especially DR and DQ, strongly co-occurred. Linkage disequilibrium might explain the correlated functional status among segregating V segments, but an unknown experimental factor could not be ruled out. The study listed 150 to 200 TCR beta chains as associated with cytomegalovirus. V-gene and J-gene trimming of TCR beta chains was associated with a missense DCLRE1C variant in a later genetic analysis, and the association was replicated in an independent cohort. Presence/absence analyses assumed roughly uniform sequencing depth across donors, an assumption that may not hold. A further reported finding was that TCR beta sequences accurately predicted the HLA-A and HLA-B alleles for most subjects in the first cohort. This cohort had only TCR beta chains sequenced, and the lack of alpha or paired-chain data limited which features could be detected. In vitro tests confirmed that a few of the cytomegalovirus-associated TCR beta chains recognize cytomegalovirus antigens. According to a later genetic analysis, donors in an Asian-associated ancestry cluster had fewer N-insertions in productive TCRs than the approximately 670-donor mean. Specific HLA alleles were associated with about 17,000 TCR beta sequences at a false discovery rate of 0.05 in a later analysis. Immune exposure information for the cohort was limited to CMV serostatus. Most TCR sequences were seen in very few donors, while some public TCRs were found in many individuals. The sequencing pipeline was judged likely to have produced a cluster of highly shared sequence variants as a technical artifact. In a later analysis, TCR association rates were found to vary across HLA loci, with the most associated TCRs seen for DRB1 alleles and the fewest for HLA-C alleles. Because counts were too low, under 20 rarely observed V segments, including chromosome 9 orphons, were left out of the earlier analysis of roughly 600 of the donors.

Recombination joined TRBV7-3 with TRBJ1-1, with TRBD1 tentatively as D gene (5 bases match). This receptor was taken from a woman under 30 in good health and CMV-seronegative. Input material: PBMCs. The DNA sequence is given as TGTGCCAGCAGCTTAATGGGGGGAGGGACTGAAGCTTTCTTT. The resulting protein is CASSLMGGGTEAFF.